This T cell receptor (beta chain) was sequenced for a study of cytomegalovirus exposure and HLA in healthy donors. Findings of the study overall: TCR beta chains numbering 164 were designated cytomegalovirus-associated. Evidence from a later analysis indicated that most CMV-associated TCR beta chains looked HLA-restricted. In a later analysis, V- and J-gene trimming of beta chains associated with a DCLRE1C missense variant, replicated independently.

Researchers ran the PCR with 60 Vbeta and 13 Jbeta primers. TCRdb's copy holds only in-frame clones and misses some; the assay was immunoSEQ multiplex PCR. The table shows about 31,000 clones, with more than 60% occurring only once. From germline, CDR1 is MNHEY and CDR2 SVGAGI. Trimming cost V 2 bases and J 6 bases, with 4 bases left between them. The length of the CDR3 is 11 residues. As regards this clone: Its specificity is not known.

The genes are TRBV6-5 and TRBJ1-1, with no clear D. Sequencing was performed on PBMCs. The TCR sequence derives from a man aged 50 or older in good health and CMV-seropositive. The CDR3 loop is CASSYEAEAFF. The CDR3, as DNA: TGTGCCAGCAGTTACGAGGCTGAAGCTTTCTTT.